These 20 T cell receptor beta chains originate from one sample sequenced in a study of blood T cell repertoires in COVID-19. Generated by immunoSEQ multiplex PCR, the TCRdb table keeps only in-frame clones and is missing some. The sample holds around 140,000 clones; around 90% are singletons and the top ten take roughly 4%. The sample taken for sequencing was PBMCs or T cells enriched from blood (not recorded which). The receptors derive from a woman in her thirties or forties who had been exposed to COVID-19.

J is TRBJ2-7 and V is TRBV5-1, with 8 nucleotides matching TRBD1. The CDR3 is made up of 14 amino acids. The V gene's germline CDR1 is SGHRS and CDR2 YFSETQ. With V trimmed by 0 bases and J by 5 bases, 4 bases remained unmatched. CDR3 nucleotide sequence: TGCGCCAGCAGCTTGGACAGGGGGAATGACGAGCAGTACTTC. Its translation: CASSLDRGNDEQYF.

The chain recombines TRBV5-1 with TRBJ2-7; unclear D gene. The CDR3 length is 14 residues. The V and J ends lost 1 base and 6 bases respectively, with 14 bases between them. Germline CDR1 and CDR2: SGHRS and YFSETQ. The CDR3 spells CASSLTPSSGEQYF. CDR3 coding DNA: TGCGCCAGCAGCTTGACCCCCTCTAGTGGCGAGCAGTACTTC.

This chain links TRBV18 with TRBJ1-4; no definite D call. Deletions cut 3 bases from V and 5 bases from J, with 13 bases between. The CDR3 totals 15 residues. Per the germline V gene, CDR1 is KGHSH and CDR2 is LQKENI. CDR3 DNA sequence: TGTGCCAGCTCACCGAATGAGGGAGGAAATGAAAAACTGTTTTTT. It translates to CASSPNEGGNEKLFF.

V and J are TRBV6-1 and TRBJ2-7; D remains ambiguous. CDR3 length equals 13 residues. Between the trimmed V and J ends, which lost 2 bases and 1 base, there was a span of 6 bases. Germline V lookup: CDR1 MNHNS, CDR2 SASEGT. The CDR3 reads CASSEYSSYEQYF. The CDR3 nucleotides read TGTGCCAGCAGTGAATATAGTTCCTACGAGCAGTACTTC.

The chain has TRBV4-3 and TRBJ2-2; a possible D gene is TRBD2 (6 bases). Looked up from germline, CDR1 is LGHNA and CDR2 is YSLEER. This CDR3 has 15 residues. Trimming cost V 4 bases and J 5 bases, with 14 bases left between them. In DNA form, the CDR3 reads TGCGCCAGCAGCCCATGGACTAACCCTACCGGGGAGCTGTTTTTT. Translating gives CASSPWTNPTGELFF.

The chain carries TRBV6-5 and TRBJ1-1; tentatively, D is TRBD1 (6 bases). V was cut by 4 bases and J by 5 bases, with 17 bases left in between. The CDR3 extends over 15 amino acids. Per germline, CDR1 MNHEY and CDR2 SVGAGI. The CDR3 sequence is CASSLTGWAETEAFF. Here the CDR3 DNA reads TGTGCCAGCAGTTTGACAGGCTGGGCTGAGACTGAAGCTTTCTTT.

This sequence joins TRBV11-3 and TRBJ2-1, with D tentatively TRBD2 (7 bases). CDR3 length equals 17 residues. The V gene's germline CDR1 is SGHNT and CDR2 YENEEA. The V and J ends lost 2 bases and 9 bases respectively, with 23 bases between them. The CDR3 DNA follows: TGTGCCAGCAGCTTAATGGCGGCCGGGGGGCCTTTTAGTGAGCAGTTCTTC. Protein product: CASSLMAAGGPFSEQFF.

V and J are TRBV29-1 and TRBJ1-1; D uncertain. The germline V gene has CDR1 SQVTM and CDR2 ANQGSEA. This CDR3 is 14 amino acids long. V lost 5 bases and J 5 bases, leaving 18 bases between the germline ends. The CDR3 DNA reads as TGCAGCGTTATGCGTGATGGAGATGGGACTGAAGCTTTCTTT. It specifies CSVMRDGDGTEAFF.

The gene calls are TRBV27 and TRBJ1-2, with 8 bases lining up with TRBD1. This CDR3 region has 13 residues. Looked up from germline, CDR1 is MNHEY and CDR2 is SMNVEV (reference sequence). Germline trimming cut 2 bases from V and 6 bases from J; bases unmatched to any gene: 2. CDR3: CASSLAGGNGYTF. CDR3 bases: TGTGCCAGCAGTTTAGCAGGGGGCAATGGCTACACCTTC.

The chain combines TRBV6-6 with TRBJ2-1, with D possibly matching TRBD1 (6 bases). The germline V gene has CDR1 MNHNY and CDR2 SVGAGI (reference sequence). There are 14 residues in the CDR3. Trimming cost V 2 bases and J 4 bases, with 9 bases left between them. CDR3 DNA sequence: TGTGCCAGCAGTTACGAGGGACATTACAATGAGCAGTTCTTC. Translation gives CASSYEGHYNEQFF.

The chain uses TRBV7-6 and TRBJ2-2; possibly TRBD2 for D (6 bases). The CDR3 runs 16 residues. Per germline, CDR1 SGHVS and CDR2 FNYEAQ. V was pared by 1 base and J by 2 bases, with 11 bases between. In nucleotides, the CDR3 is TGTGCCAGCAGCTTAGTATTGCGGGGAAACACCGGGGAGCTGTTTTTT. Translated, it gives CASSLVLRGNTGELFF.

The CDR3 is CASSKAGGLNGYTF. The CDR3 nucleotides are TGTGCCAGCAGCAAAGCGGGGGGGCTGAATGGCTACACCTTC. This chain joins TRBV21-1 and TRBJ1-2. TRBV21-1 is tagged as a pseudogene. This CDR3 contains 14 residues.

The gene calls are TRBV19 and TRBJ2-2; tentatively, D is TRBD2 (5 bases). Germline V lookup: CDR1 LNHDA, CDR2 SQIVND (reference sequence). The germline V and J ends were trimmed by 3 bases and 2 bases, with 19 bases remaining between them. The CDR3 consists of 18 residues. Here the CDR3 reads CASSIPPSGILNTGELFF. In nucleotides, the CDR3 is TGTGCCAGTAGTATCCCGCCCTCGGGGATACTTAACACCGGGGAGCTGTTTTTT.

The V call is TRBV6-5, the J call TRBJ1-5; perhaps TRBD1 as D (6 bases). Germline CDR1 reads MNHEY; CDR2 reads SVGAGI. V lost 6 bases, J lost 5 bases, and 14 bases lay in between. This CDR3 region has 14 residues. The CDR3 bases are TGTGCCAGCAGCCGTTACAGGGTGCATCAGCCCCAGCATTTT. This translates into CASSRYRVHQPQHF.

The V and J genes are TRBV19 and TRBJ1-2; TRBD1 is a possible D gene (6 bases). V lost 7 bases and J lost 3, with 9 bases in between. CDR1 and CDR2 from the germline V gene are LNHDA and SQIVND (reference sequence). CDR3 length equals 12 residues. Here the CDR3 reads CASNRQDYGYTF. Written as DNA, the CDR3 is TGTGCCAGTAACCGACAGGACTATGGCTACACCTTC.

V and J are TRBV10-3 and TRBJ2-2, with TRBD2 matching 13 bases. Germline lookup yields CDR1 ENHRY and CDR2 SYGVKD. The CDR3 runs to 16 residues. V gave up 2 bases and J gave up 6 bases; unmatched junction bases: 3. The CDR3 reads CAISETSGRAAGELFF. Written as DNA, the CDR3 is TGTGCCATCAGTGAGACTAGCGGGAGGGCCGCCGGGGAGCTGTTTTTT.

The CDR3 region has the DNA TGTGCCAGCAGTTTCCAGGGGGAAAGGAATTCACCCCTCCACTTT. Translation: CASSFQGERNSPLHF. The rearrangement links TRBV28 to TRBJ1-6; TRBD1 agrees at 7 bases. CDR1 and CDR2 (germline): MDHEN, SYDVKM. The V gene end was trimmed by 3 bases and the J gene end by 7 bases; junction bases not matched to a gene: 6. This CDR3 has 15 residues.

The chain combines TRBV27 with TRBJ2-5; no clear D. Germline V CDR1 and CDR2: MNHEY, SMNVEV (reference sequence). V was cut by 3 bases and J by 0 bases, with 8 bases left in between. This CDR3 is built from 14 residues. The CDR3, as DNA: TGTGCCAGCAGTTTGCTCAGAAACCAAGAGACCCAGTACTTC. Its translation is CASSLLRNQETQYF.

The chain has TRBV5-4 and TRBJ2-1; 11 nucleotides align to TRBD2. The CDR3 runs 15 residues. V lost 3 bases, J lost 7 bases, and 6 bases stayed unmatched. Germline CDR1 is SGHNT and CDR2 is YYREEE (reference sequence). The CDR3 here is CASSSLAGAGNEQFF. The CDR3 DNA reads as TGTGCCAGCAGCTCACTAGCGGGAGCAGGGAATGAGCAGTTCTTC.

The rearrangement uses TRBV20-1 and TRBJ2-1; TRBD2 agrees at 7 bases. This CDR3 spans 15 amino acids. Germline V gives CDR1 DFQATT, CDR2 SNEGSKA (reference sequence). Losses at the gene ends were 3 bases for V and 2 bases for J; bases not matched to a gene: 7. CDR3 nucleotide sequence: TGCAGTGCTAGTAGTGGGGGGGGACCCTACAATGAGCAGTTCTTC. This gives the protein CSASSGGGPYNEQFF.